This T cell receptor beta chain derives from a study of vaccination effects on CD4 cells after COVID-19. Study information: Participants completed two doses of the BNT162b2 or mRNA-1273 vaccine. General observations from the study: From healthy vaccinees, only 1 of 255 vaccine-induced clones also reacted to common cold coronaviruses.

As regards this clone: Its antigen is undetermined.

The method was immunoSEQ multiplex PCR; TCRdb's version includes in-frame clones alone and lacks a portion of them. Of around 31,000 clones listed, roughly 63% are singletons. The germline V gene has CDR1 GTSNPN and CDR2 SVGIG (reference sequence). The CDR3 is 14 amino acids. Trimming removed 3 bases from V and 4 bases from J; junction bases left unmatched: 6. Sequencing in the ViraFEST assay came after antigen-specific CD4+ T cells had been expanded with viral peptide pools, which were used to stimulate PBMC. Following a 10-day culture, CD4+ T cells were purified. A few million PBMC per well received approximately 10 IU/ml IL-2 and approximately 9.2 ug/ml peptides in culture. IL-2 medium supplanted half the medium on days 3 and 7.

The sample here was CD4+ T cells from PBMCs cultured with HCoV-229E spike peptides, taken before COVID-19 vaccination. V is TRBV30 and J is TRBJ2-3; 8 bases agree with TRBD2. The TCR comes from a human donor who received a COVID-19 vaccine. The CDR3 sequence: CAWSGGVFADTQYF. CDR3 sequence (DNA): TGTGCCTGGAGCGGGGGGGTATTTGCAGATACGCAGTATTTT.